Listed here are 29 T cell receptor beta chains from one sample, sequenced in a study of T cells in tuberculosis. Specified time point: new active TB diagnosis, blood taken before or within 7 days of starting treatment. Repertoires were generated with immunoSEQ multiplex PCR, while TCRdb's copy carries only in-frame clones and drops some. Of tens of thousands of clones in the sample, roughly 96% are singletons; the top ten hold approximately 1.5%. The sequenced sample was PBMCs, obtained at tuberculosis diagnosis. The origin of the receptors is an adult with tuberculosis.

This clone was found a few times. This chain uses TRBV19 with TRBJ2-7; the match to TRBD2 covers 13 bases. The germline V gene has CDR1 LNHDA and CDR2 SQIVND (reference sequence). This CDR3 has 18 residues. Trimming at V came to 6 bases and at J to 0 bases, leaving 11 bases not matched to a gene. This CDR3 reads CASSLGTSGIGSSYEQYF. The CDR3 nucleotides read TGTGCCAGTAGCCTCGGGACTAGCGGGATAGGGAGCTCCTACGAGCAGTACTTC.

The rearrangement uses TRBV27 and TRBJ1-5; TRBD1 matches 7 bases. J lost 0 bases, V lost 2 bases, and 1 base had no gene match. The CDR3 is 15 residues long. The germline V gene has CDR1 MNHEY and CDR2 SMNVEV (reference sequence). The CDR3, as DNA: TGTGCCAGCAGTTTAAGACAGGGTAGCAATCAGCCCCAGCATTTT. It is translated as CASSLRQGSNQPQHF.

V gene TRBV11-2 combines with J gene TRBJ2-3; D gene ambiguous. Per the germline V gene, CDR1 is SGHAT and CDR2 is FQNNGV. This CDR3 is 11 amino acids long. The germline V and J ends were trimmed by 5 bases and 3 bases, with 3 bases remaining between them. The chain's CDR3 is CASSRTDTQYF. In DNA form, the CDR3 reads TGTGCCAGCAGCCGGACAGATACGCAGTATTTT. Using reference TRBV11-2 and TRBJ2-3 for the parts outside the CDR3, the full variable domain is EAGVAQSPRYKIIEKRQSVAFWCNPISGHATLYWYQQILGQGPKLLIQFQNNGVVDDSQLPKDRFSAERLKGVDSTLKIQPAKLEDSAVYLCASSRTDTQYFGPGTRLTVL.

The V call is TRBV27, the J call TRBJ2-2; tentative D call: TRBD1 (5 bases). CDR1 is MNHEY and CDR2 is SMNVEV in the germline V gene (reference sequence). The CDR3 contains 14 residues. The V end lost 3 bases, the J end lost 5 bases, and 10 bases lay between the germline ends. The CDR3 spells CASSFRVQTGELFF. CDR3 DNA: TGTGCCAGCAGTTTCAGGGTTCAGACCGGGGAGCTGTTTTTT.

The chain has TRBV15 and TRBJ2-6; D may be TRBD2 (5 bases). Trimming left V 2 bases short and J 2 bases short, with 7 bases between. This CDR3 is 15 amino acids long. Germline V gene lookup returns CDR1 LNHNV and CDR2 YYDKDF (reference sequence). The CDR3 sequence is CATSRTRAGANVLTF. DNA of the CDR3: TGTGCCACCAGCAGAACGCGGGCTGGGGCCAACGTCCTGACTTTC.

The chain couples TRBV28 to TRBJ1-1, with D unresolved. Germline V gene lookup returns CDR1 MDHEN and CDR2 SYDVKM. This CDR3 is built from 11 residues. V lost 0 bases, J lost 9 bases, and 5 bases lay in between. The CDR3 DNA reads TGTGCCAGCAGTTTATGGGGCCAAGCTTTCTTT. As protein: CASSLWGQAFF. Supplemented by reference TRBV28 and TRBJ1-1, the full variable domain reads DVKVTQSSRYLVKRTGEKVFLECVQDMDHENMFWYRQDPGLGLRLIYFSYDVKMKEKGDIPEGYSVSREKKERFSLILESASTNQTSMYLCASSLWGQAFFGQGTRLTVV.

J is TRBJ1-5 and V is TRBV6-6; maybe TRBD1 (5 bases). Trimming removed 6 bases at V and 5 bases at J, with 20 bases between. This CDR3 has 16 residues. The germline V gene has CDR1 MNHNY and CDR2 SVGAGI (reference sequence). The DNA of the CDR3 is TGTGCCAGCAGACCCATGGGGCTCCATGGCGATCAGCCCCAGCATTTT. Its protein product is CASRPMGLHGDQPQHF.

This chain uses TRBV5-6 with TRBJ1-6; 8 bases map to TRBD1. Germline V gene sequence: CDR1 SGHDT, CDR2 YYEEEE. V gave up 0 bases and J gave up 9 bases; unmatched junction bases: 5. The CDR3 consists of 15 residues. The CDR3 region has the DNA TGTGCCAGCAGCTTGGTTCAGGGGGCAGCTTCACCCCTCCACTTT. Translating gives CASSLVQGAASPLHF.

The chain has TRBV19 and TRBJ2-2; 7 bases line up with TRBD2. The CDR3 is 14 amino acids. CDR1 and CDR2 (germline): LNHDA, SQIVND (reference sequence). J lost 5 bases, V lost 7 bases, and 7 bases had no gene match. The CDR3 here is CASNRLAETGELFF. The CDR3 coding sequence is TGTGCCAGTAATCGGCTAGCGGAAACCGGGGAGCTGTTTTTT. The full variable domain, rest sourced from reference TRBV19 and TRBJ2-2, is DGGITQSPKYLFRKEGQNVTLSCEQNLNHDAMYWYRQDPGQGLRLIYYSQIVNDFQKGDIAEGYSVSREKKESFPLTVTSAQKNPTAFYLCASNRLAETGELFFGEGSRLTVL.

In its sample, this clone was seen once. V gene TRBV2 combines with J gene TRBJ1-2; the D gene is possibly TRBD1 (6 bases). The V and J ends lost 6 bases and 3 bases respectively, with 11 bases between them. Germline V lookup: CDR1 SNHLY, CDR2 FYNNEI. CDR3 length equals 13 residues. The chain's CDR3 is CASSGTGHYGYTF. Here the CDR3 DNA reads TGTGCCAGCAGCGGTACAGGGCACTATGGCTACACCTTC.

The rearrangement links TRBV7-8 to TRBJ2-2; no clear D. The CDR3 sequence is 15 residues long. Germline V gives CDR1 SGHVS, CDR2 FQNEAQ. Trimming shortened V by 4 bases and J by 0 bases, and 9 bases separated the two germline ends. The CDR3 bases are TGTGCCAGCAGCTCCAACATCGCGAACACCGGGGAGCTGTTTTTT. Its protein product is CASSSNIANTGELFF.

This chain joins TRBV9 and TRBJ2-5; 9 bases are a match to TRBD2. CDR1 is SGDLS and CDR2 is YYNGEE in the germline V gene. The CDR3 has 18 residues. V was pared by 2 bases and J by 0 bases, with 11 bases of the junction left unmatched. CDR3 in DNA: TGTGCCAGCAGCGTGGGGGGGACTAGCAGAAAGTACCAAGAGACCCAGTACTTC. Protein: CASSVGGTSRKYQETQYF.

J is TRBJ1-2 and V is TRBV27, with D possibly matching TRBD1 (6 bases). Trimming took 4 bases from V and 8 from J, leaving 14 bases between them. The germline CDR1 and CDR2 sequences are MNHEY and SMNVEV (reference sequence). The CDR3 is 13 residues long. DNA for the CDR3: TGTGCCAGCAGTTATACACAGGGTCAAGGCTACACCTTC. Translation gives CASSYTQGQGYTF.

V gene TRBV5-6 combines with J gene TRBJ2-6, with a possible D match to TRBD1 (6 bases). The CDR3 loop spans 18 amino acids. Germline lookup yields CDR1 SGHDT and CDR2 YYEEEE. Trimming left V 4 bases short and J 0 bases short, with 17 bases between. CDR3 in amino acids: CASSRAGQTRSGANVLTF. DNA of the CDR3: TGTGCCAGCAGCCGGGCCGGACAGACGCGCTCTGGGGCCAACGTCCTGACTTTC.

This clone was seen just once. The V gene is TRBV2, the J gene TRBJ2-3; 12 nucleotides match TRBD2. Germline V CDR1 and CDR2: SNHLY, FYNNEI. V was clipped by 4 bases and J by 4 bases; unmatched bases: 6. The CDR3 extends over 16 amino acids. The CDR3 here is CASSASGLAGADTQYF. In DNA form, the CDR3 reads TGTGCCAGCAGTGCTTCGGGACTAGCGGGCGCAGATACGCAGTATTTT. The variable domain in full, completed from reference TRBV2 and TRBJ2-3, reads EPEVTQTPSHQVTQMGQEVILRCVPISNHLYFYWYRQILGQKVEFLVSFYNNEISEKSEIFDDQFSVERPDGSNFTLKIRSTKLEDSAMYFCASSASGLAGADTQYFGPGTRLTVL.

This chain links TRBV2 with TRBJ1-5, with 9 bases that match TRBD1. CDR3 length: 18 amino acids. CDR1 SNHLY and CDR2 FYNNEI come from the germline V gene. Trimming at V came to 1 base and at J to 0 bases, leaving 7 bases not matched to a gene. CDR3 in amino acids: CASSEVGQGINSNQPQHF. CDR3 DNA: TGTGCCAGCAGTGAAGTGGGACAGGGCATTAATAGCAATCAGCCCCAGCATTTT.

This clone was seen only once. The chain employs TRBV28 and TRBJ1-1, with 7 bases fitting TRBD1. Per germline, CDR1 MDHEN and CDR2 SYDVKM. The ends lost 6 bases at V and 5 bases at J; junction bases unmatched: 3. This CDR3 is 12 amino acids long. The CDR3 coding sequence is TGTGCCAGCAGGGCAGGGGGGACTGAAGCTTTCTTT. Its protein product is CASRAGGTEAFF.

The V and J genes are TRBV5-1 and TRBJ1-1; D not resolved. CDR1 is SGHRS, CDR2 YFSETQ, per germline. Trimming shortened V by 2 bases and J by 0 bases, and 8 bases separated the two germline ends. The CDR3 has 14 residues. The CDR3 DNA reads TGCGCCAGCAGCTTAAACACGATGAACACTGAAGCTTTCTTT. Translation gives CASSLNTMNTEAFF.

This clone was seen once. This chain's CDR3 is CSVEQGAKFF. The CDR3 nucleotides are TGCAGCGTTGAACAGGGGGCCAAGTTCTTC. The chain combines TRBV29-1 with TRBJ2-1, with TRBD1 matching over 8 bases. CDR3 length equals 10 residues. Germline V lookup: CDR1 SQVTM, CDR2 ANQGSEA. V was pared by 2 bases and J by 14 bases, with 2 bases of the junction left unmatched.

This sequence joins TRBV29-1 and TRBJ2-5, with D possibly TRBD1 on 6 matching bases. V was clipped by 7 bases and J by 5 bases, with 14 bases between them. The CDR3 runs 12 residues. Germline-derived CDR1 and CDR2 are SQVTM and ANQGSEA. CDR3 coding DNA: TGCAGCGGGAGACAGGCGATGGAGACCCAGTACTTC. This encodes CSGRQAMETQYF.

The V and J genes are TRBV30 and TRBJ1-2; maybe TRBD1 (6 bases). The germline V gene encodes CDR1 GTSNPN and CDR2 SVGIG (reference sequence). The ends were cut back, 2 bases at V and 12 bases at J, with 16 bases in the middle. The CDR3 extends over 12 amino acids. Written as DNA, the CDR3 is TGTGCCTGGAGTCCCGGCCAGGGGCCGCACACCTTC. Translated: CAWSPGQGPHTF.

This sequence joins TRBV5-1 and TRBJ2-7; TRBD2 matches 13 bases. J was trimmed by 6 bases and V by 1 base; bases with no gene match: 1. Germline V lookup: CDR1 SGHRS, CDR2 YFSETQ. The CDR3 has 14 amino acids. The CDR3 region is CASSLTSGRAEQYF. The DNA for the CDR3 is TGCGCCAGCAGCTTGACTAGCGGGAGGGCCGAGCAGTACTTC.

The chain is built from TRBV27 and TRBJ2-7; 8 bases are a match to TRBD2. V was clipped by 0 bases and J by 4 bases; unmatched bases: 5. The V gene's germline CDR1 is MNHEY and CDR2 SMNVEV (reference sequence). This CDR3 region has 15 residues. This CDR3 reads CASSLSGLVGYEQYF. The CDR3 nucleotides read TGTGCCAGCAGTTTATCGGGACTAGTTGGATACGAGCAGTACTTC.

The CDR3, as DNA: TGCGCCAGCAGCCAAGAGTTCGCAACTAATGAAAAACTGTTTTTT. Translating gives CASSQEFATNEKLFF. The chain is built from TRBV4-3 and TRBJ1-4; no definite D call. The V gene lost 0 bases and the J gene lost 0 bases, with 5 bases spanning the gap. Germline V lookup: CDR1 LGHNA, CDR2 YSLEER. This CDR3 spans 15 amino acids.

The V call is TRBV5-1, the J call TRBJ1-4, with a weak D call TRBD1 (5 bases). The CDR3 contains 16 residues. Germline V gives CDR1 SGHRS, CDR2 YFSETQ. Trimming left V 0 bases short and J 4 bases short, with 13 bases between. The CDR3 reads CASSLAQGVHNEKLFF. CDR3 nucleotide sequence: TGCGCCAGCAGCTTGGCCCAAGGGGTCCATAATGAAAAACTGTTTTTT.

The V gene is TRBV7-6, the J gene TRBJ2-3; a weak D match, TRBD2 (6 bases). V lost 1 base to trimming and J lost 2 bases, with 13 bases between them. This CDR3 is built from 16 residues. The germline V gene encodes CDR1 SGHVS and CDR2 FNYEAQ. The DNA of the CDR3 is TGTGCCAGCAGCTTAGTGGAGCGGGTTTCCACAGATACGCAGTATTTT. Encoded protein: CASSLVERVSTDTQYF.

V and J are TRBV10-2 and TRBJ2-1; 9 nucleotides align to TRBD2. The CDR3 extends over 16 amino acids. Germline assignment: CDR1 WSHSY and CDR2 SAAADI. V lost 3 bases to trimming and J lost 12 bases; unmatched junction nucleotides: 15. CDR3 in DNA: TGCGCCAGCAGTGATTCAATTGGGACTAGCCGGGAGGTGCAGTTCTTC. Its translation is CASSDSIGTSREVQFF.

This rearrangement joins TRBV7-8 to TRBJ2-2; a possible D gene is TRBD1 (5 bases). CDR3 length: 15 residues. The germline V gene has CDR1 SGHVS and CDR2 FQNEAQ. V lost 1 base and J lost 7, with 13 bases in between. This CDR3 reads CASSLVVVRGGELFF. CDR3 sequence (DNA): TGTGCCAGCAGCTTAGTGGTGGTTAGGGGCGGGGAGCTGTTTTTT.

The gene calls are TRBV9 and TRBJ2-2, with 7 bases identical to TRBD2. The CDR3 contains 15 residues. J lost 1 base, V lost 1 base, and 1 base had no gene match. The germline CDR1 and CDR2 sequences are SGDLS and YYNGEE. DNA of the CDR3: TGTGCCAGCAGCGTATCTAGCGGGAACACCGGGGAGCTGTTTTTT. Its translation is CASSVSSGNTGELFF.